This is a list of T cell receptor beta chains from one sample in a study of cytomegalovirus exposure and HLA in healthy donors. Profiled with immunoSEQ multiplex PCR; TCRdb holds only in-frame clones, not every one. This sample has under 200,000 clones, with about 80% found just once. Sequencing used PBMCs. These receptor sequences come from a man in his 60s in good health and CMV-seronegative. The CDR3 runs from the conserved cysteine through the conserved F or W. The D gene is left open where the match is weak. Size tells how often a clone was seen (once, few, many) or the class of an expanded clone, and some rows leave it out.

d_call	j_call	cdr3_length	v_call	clone_size	cdr3_nt	cdr3_aa
TRBD1	TRBJ1-4	15	TRBV19	few	TGTGCCAGTAGTATCCAACAGGGGCGTAATGAAAAACTGTTTTTT	CASSIQQGRNEKLFF
TRBD2	TRBJ2-1	14	TRBV29-1	-	TGCAGCGGTCAGCGGGGGCCCGCCTACAATGAGCAGTTCTTC	CSGQRGPAYNEQFF
TRBD2	TRBJ2-1	15	TRBV5-1	-	TGCGCCAGCAGCTCAGGGCTAGCGGGACCCAATGAGCAGTTCTTC	CASSSGLAGPNEQFF
TRBD1	TRBJ1-1	14	TRBV5-1	-	TGCGCCAGCAGCTTGTTACAGGGGAAGGCTGAAGCTTTCTTT	CASSLLQGKAEAFF
-	TRBJ1-6	16	TRBV19	-	TGTGCCAGTAGTCTGAGGGGAGGCTCATATAATTCACCCCTCCACTTT	CASSLRGGSYNSPLHF
TRBD2	TRBJ2-7	14	TRBV7-2	-	TGTGCCAGCAGCTTCCAGACTAGCGTCCACGAGCAGTACTTC	CASSFQTSVHEQYF
-	TRBJ1-1	14	TRBV6-1	few	TGTGCCAGCAGTGAAGTAGGGTCAGGGACTGAAGCTTTCTTT	CASSEVGSGTEAFF
-	TRBJ2-5	12	TRBV5-1	-	TGCGCCAGCAGGGACAGACGGGAGACCCAGTACTTC	CASRDRRETQYF
-	TRBJ1-5	13	TRBV29-1	once	TGCAGCGCAGGGCAGGGCCCAAATCAGCCCCAGAATTTT	CSAGQGPNQPQNF
TRBD1	TRBJ1-5	14	TRBV27	-	TGTGCCAGCACCCCGGGACAGGGAGATCAGCCCCAGCATTTT	CASTPGQGDQPQHF
TRBD1	TRBJ2-7	14	TRBV5-4	-	TGTGCCAGCAGCCCTGCGGACAGGGCGTACGAGCAGTACTTC	CASSPADRAYEQYF
-	TRBJ2-6	15	TRBV9	-	TGTGCCAGCAGCGTGCGAGGGCCCGGGGCCAACGTCCTGACTTTC	CASSVRGPGANVLTF
-	TRBJ2-7	14	TRBV18	-	TGTGCCAGCTCACCGGGGTCAGGGTACCACGAGCAGTACTTC	CASSPGSGYHEQYF
TRBD2	TRBJ2-7	20	TRBV14	-	TGTGCCAGCAGCCAATACTCGTCTTTAAGGGCGGGAGGTGCTAGAATCGAGCAGTACTTC	CASSQYSSLRAGGARIEQYF
TRBD1	TRBJ2-1	16	TRBV4-1	-	TGCGCCAGCAGCCAATCGTTCCCGGGACAGGGCAATGAGCAGTTCTTC	CASSQSFPGQGNEQFF
-	TRBJ2-7	11	TRBV27	-	TGTGCCAGCAGTTCCAGTTGGTCCTGGTACTTC	CASSSSWSWYF
-	TRBJ1-5	13	TRBV10-2	few	TGCGCCAGCTCAGGGGATAGCAATCAGCCCCAGCATTTT	CASSGDSNQPQHF
-	TRBJ2-7	13	TRBV5-1	-	TGCGCCAGCAGCTTGGTGGGCGCGTCCGAGCAGTACTTC	CASSLVGASEQYF
-	TRBJ2-2	14	TRBV30	-	TGTGCCTGGAGTGTAACAGCGAACACCGGGGAGCTGTTTTTT	CAWSVTANTGELFF
-	TRBJ2-1	12	TRBV28	-	TGTGCCAGCAGTCCCACCACGGTGGAGCAGTTCTTC	CASSPTTVEQFF
-	TRBJ1-1	14	TRBV6-5	-	TGTGCCAGCAGTCCGTCGGACAGAGTCACTGAAGCTTTCTTT	CASSPSDRVTEAFF
-	TRBJ2-1	15	TRBV28	-	TGTGCCAGCAGCCGACAGGACGCGGTTGGTAATGAGCAGTTCTTC	CASSRQDAVGNEQFF
-	TRBJ2-3	14	TRBV7-2	-	TGTGCCAGCAGCTTAGATAGCGGCACAGATACGCAGTATTTT	CASSLDSGTDTQYF
-	TRBJ2-2	15	TRBV11-2	-	TGTGCCAGCAGCTTATCGCCGGTTAACACCGGGGAGCTGTTTTTT	CASSLSPVNTGELFF
-	TRBJ2-7	15	TRBV5-1	-	TGCGCCAGCAGCTTGAGGTCCCAAGCGGCCTACGAGCAGTACTTC	CASSLRSQAAYEQYF
-	TRBJ1-2	11	TRBV2	-	TGTGCCAGCAGGGGAGACCGGGGCTACACCTTC	CASRGDRGYTF
-	TRBJ1-2	14	TRBV5-4	-	TGTGCCAGCAACCTTGTTGGGGCGGACTATGGCTACACCTTC	CASNLVGADYGYTF
TRBD1	TRBJ2-6	15	TRBV29-1	-	TGCAGCGTTGGACAGGGATTCGCTGGGGCCAACGTCCTGACTTTC	CSVGQGFAGANVLTF
TRBD1	TRBJ1-6	17	TRBV5-1	few	TGCGCCAGCAGCTTGCAAGACAGGGGAGCGGGGAATTCACCCCTCCACTTT	CASSLQDRGAGNSPLHF
-	TRBJ1-3	17	TRBV11-2	-	TGTGCCAGCAGCTTAGATCGCCGGGGAGGCGGTGGAAACACCATATATTTT	CASSLDRRGGGGNTIYF
TRBD1	TRBJ1-5	15	TRBV2	few	TGTGCCAGCAGGACGGGACAGGGGGCTGGTCAGCCCCAGAATTTT	CASRTGQGAGQPQNF
-	TRBJ2-2	16	TRBV7-3	few	TGTGCCAGCAGCCAAAACGGGAGACCACACACCGGGGAGCTGTTTTTT	CASSQNGRPHTGELFF
TRBD2	TRBJ2-3	14	TRBV6-1	-	TGTGCCAGCAGAACAGCGGGGGGCACAGATACGCAGTATTTT	CASRTAGGTDTQYF
-	TRBJ2-5	17	TRBV12-5	-	TGTGCTAGTGGTTTGCCGAACTCTGACGGAGGGGTGGAGACCCAGTACTTC	CASGLPNSDGGVETQYF
-	TRBJ1-6	13	TRBV5-1	-	TGCGCCAGCAGCTTGGGAGGGAATTCACCCCTCAACTTT	CASSLGGNSPLNF
-	TRBJ2-3	14	TRBV5-1	-	TGCGCCAGCAGCTCATCAATTAGCACAGATACGCAGTATTTT	CASSSSISTDTQYF
TRBD1	TRBJ2-7	13	TRBV5-1	-	TGCGCCAGCAGCTGGACAGGGTTGGACGAGCAGTACTTC	CASSWTGLDEQYF
TRBD1	TRBJ1-4	15	TRBV10-3	-	TGTGCCATCAGTGAGAAGGACAGGGGAGTTGAAAAACTGTTTTTT	CAISEKDRGVEKLFF
TRBD2	TRBJ2-1	17	TRBV4-3	once	TGCGCCAGCAGCCCCGGGCCGGGACTAGCTCTTCAGGCTGAGCAGTTCTTC	CASSPGPGLALQAEQFF
TRBD2	TRBJ2-2	15	TRBV18	-	TGTGCCAGCTCACCATTGGGACTACCTTTAGGGGAGCTGTTTTTT	CASSPLGLPLGELFF
TRBD2	TRBJ2-7	15	TRBV6-5	few	TGTGCCAGCAGCAAGAGCGGGGCACGAACCTACGAGCAGTACTTC	CASSKSGARTYEQYF
TRBD2	TRBJ2-2	18	TRBV9	-	TGTGCCAGCAGCGAGGGCCTTAGGAGCGGGAGGCGGACCGGGGAGCTGTTTTTT	CASSEGLRSGRRTGELFF
-	TRBJ2-1	11	TRBV29-1	-	TGCAGCTCGACAGGTCCTCCTGAGCAGTTCTTC	CSSTGPPEQFF
TRBD2	TRBJ2-1	14	TRBV7-3	few	TGTGCCAGCAGCCGCGGGGGGACCTACAATGAGCAGTTCTTC	CASSRGGTYNEQFF
TRBD1	TRBJ1-2	14	TRBV5-4	-	TGTGCCAGCAGCTTGCCGACAGGGAACTATGGCTACACCTTC	CASSLPTGNYGYTF
-	TRBJ2-1	17	TRBV4-3	-	TGCGCCAGCAGCCAAGAGGCCGTCGGGGGGCTACGCAATGAGCAGTTCTTC	CASSQEAVGGLRNEQFF
-	TRBJ1-5	12	TRBV25-1	-	TGTGCCAGCAATTCGAGGGATCAGCCCCACCATTTT	CASNSRDQPHHF
-	TRBJ2-3	15	TRBV6-1	once	TGTGCCAGCAGTGTTGAGAGACCGGGGGCAGATACGCAGTATTTT	CASSVERPGADTQYF